A single sample gave rise to the 18 T cell receptor beta chains below, sequenced in a study of T cell responses to AZD1222 COVID-19 vaccine (dated by TCRdb to about 2021). The time point label, as the study defines it: about 28 days (+/-7) after the second vaccine dose. In light of the paper, this sample's treatment or condition label describes: meningococcal conjugate vaccine given as trial control. Library preparation used the immunoSEQ multiplex PCR assay. The table was pulled from immuneACCESS by TCRdb, which kept in-frame rearrangements only. Such tables lose some clones; where checked, under half of the loss comes from unresolved V genes, and the rest has no known cause. This sample holds approximately 200,000 clones; around 94% were observed only once. The ten largest clones take up around 1.7% of the sample. This specimen was peripheral blood, taken 28 days after the second dose of the MenACWY control vaccine. These receptors were obtained from an adult who received the MenACWY meningococcal vaccine as a control.

The chain employs TRBV6-1 and TRBJ1-2; D gene unclear. Trimming took 2 bases from V and 4 from J, leaving 8 bases between them. The germline CDR1 and CDR2 sequences are MNHNS and SASEGT. The CDR3 is 13 amino acids. The CDR3 sequence is CASSERASYGYTF. CDR3 nucleotide sequence: TGTGCCAGCAGTGAAAGGGCCTCCTATGGCTACACCTTC.

CDR3 protein: CASSHEGNADTQYF. CDR3 DNA sequence: TGTGCCAGCAGTCACGAGGGTAACGCAGATACGCAGTATTTT. The V and J genes are TRBV6-5 and TRBJ2-3, with D possibly matching TRBD2 (5 bases). Trimming took off 5 bases at V and 4 bases at J, with 13 bases between the two ends. Germline V gene data show CDR1 as MNHEY and CDR2 as SVGAGI. The CDR3 covers 14 residues.

This chain uses TRBV5-1 with TRBJ1-2, with D perhaps matching TRBD1 (5 bases). The CDR3 runs 13 residues. The germline CDR1 and CDR2 sequences are SGHRS and YFSETQ. V gave up 4 bases and J gave up 7 bases, with 14 bases separating them. The CDR3 nucleotides read TGCGCCAGCAGCCCGTGGGACGGCCTTGGCTACACCTTC. Its protein is CASSPWDGLGYTF.

The chain links TRBV10-2 to TRBJ2-1, with D possibly being TRBD1 (5 bases). CDR3 length: 15 residues. Germline loops: CDR1 WSHSY, CDR2 SAAADI. The V and J ends lost 6 bases and 7 bases respectively, with 19 bases between them. The CDR3 DNA sequence: TGCGCCAGCAGCGCCGGACATTCGGGTGGTAATGAGCAGTTCTTC. It yields the protein CASSAGHSGGNEQFF.

J is TRBJ2-4 and V is TRBV3-1 (or the pseudogene TRBV3-2); 9 bases are shared with TRBD2. The germline gives CDR1 LGHDT, CDR2 YNNKEL (reference sequence). Trimming cost V 0 bases and J 3 bases; bases outside gene matches: 15. CDR3 length equals 20 residues. CDR3 nucleotides: TGTGCCAGCAGCCAAGATAGGGTCGGTGTAGCGGGAGTTTTCAAAAACATTCAGTACTTC. It encodes CASSQDRVGVAGVFKNIQYF.

The gene calls are TRBV6-2 or TRBV6-3 and TRBJ1-2; the D is unclear. The germline V gene encodes CDR1 MNHEY and CDR2 SVGEGT. V gave up 3 bases and J gave up 1 base, with 6 bases separating them. This CDR3 contains 13 residues. The CDR3 loop is CASSYNDNYGYTF. The CDR3 region has the DNA TGTGCCAGCAGTTATAATGATAACTATGGCTACACCTTC.

The chain is built from TRBV12-2 and TRBJ2-4; TRBD2 reflects the table's D call only, with no check against the DNA. TRBV12-2 is a pseudogene locus. CDR3 size: 17 residues. CDR3 sequence (DNA): TGTGCAAGTCGCTTAGTAAGGCGGATACTAGCCAAAAACATTCAGTACTTC. It is translated as CASRLVRRILAKNIQYF.

V and J are TRBV5-8 and TRBJ1-1; no firm D call. This CDR3 has 15 residues. V dropped 4 bases and J dropped 0 bases, with 13 bases sitting between them. The germline CDR1 and CDR2 sequences are SGHTS and YDEGEE. The DNA of the CDR3 is TGTGCCAGCAGCCTTTGGGCGGTCATGAACACTGAAGCTTTCTTT. This sequence encodes CASSLWAVMNTEAFF.

The V gene is TRBV28, the J gene TRBJ2-7; 8 bases align to TRBD1. The V and J ends lost 5 bases and 5 bases, in that order; junction bases with no gene match: 8. The CDR3 loop spans 14 amino acids. Germline V gene sequence: CDR1 MDHEN, CDR2 SYDVKM. This CDR3 is CASSPGTGSHEQYF. CDR3 in DNA: TGTGCCAGCAGTCCCGGGACAGGTTCCCACGAGCAGTACTTC.

V usage is TRBV9 and J usage is TRBJ2-7; no definite D call. V was clipped by 4 bases and J by 0 bases, with 11 bases between them. CDR1 and CDR2 from the germline V gene are SGDLS and YYNGEE. This CDR3 contains 14 residues. The CDR3 reads CASSPYSGSYEQYF. As DNA, the CDR3 is TGTGCCAGCAGCCCTTATTCAGGCTCCTACGAGCAGTACTTC.

This clone was recorded only once. Sequence at one end of the junction differs from germline and may be a read error. The chain has TRBV2 and TRBJ1-1, with 7 bases aligning to TRBD1. The length of the CDR3 is 15 residues. The germline CDR1 and CDR2 sequences are SNHLY and FYNNEI. The CDR3 DNA follows: TGTGCCAGCAGGGAAGGATCAGGGGGGCAGACTGAAGCTTTCTTT. It yields the protein CASREGSGGQTEAFF.

This clone appeared once. The rearrangement uses TRBV6-5 and TRBJ1-1, with unresolved D. This CDR3 has 13 amino acids. V lost 6 bases and J lost 2, with 10 bases in between. Germline V gives CDR1 MNHEY, CDR2 SVGAGI. In DNA, the CDR3 is TGTGCCAGCAGAGGTAGCCTCAACACTGAAGCTTTCTTT. It is translated as CASRGSLNTEAFF.

The chain carries TRBV6-5 and TRBJ2-7; D possibly matches TRBD1 or TRBD2 (6 bases each). V gave up 11 bases and J gave up 1 base, with 18 bases separating them. CDR1 MNHEY and CDR2 SVGAGI come from the germline V gene. The CDR3 is made up of 14 amino acids. The CDR3 sequence: CAHSFGGSSYEQYF. In DNA form, the CDR3 reads TGTGCCCACTCTTTCGGGGGCTCATCCTACGAGCAGTACTTC.

The V gene is TRBV20-1, the J gene TRBJ1-2; no reliable D call. V was cut by 6 bases and J by 6 bases, with 11 bases left in between. Germline CDR1 is DFQATT and CDR2 is SNEGSKA (reference sequence). This CDR3 region has 11 residues. CDR3 DNA sequence: TGCAGTGCCTCTGGCAGTCATGGCTACACCTTC. It specifies CSASGSHGYTF.

This chain links TRBV9 with TRBJ1-1; D might be TRBD1 (5 bases). This CDR3 region has 13 residues. The ends were cut back, 4 bases at V and 8 bases at J, with 15 bases in the middle. Germline V gene data show CDR1 as SGDLS and CDR2 as YYNGEE. CDR3 protein: CASSPPVGGEAFF. The CDR3 DNA reads TGTGCCAGCAGCCCTCCAGTCGGGGGGGAAGCTTTCTTT.

The rearrangement links TRBV7-9 to TRBJ1-4; D remains ambiguous. Germline V lookup: CDR1 SEHNR, CDR2 FQNEAQ (reference sequence). The CDR3 spans 12 residues. Trimming took off 5 bases at V and 8 bases at J, with 9 bases between the two ends. The CDR3 nucleotides read TGTGCCAGCAGCCCGATTGAGGAAAAACTGTTTTTT. Protein: CASSPIEEKLFF.

The chain carries TRBV19 and TRBJ2-1; 9 positions match TRBD1. The CDR3 is 14 amino acids. The V gene's germline CDR1 is LNHDA and CDR2 SQIVND (reference sequence). V shed 7 bases and J 7 bases; nucleotides not matched to a gene: 8. The CDR3 spells CASTPPGQGNEQFF. The CDR3 DNA follows: TGTGCCAGTACCCCTCCGGGACAGGGAAATGAGCAGTTCTTC. Variable domain in full (rest from reference TRBV19 and TRBJ2-1): DGGITQSPKYLFRKEGQNVTLSCEQNLNHDAMYWYRQDPGQGLRLIYYSQIVNDFQKGDIAEGYSVSREKKESFPLTVTSAQKNPTAFYLCASTPPGQGNEQFFGPGTRLTVL.

The chain couples TRBV2 to TRBJ1-2; D gene uncertain. Germline V lookup: CDR1 SNHLY, CDR2 FYNNEI. The V end lost 6 bases, the J end lost 4 bases, and 9 bases lay between the germline ends. This CDR3 has 12 amino acids. The CDR3 DNA follows: TGTGCCAGCAGCGCGCGGGCCTATGGCTACACCTTC. This sequence encodes CASSARAYGYTF.